The clone carrying this T cell receptor (beta chain) has a single count. What it recognizes is unknown. The sample belongs to a study of shared clonotypes between healthy human individuals. The overall study: Aged 18 to 49, the donors were a couple of women and a few men.

CDR3 length: 15 amino acids. V was shortened by 4 bases and J by 3 bases, with 12 bases between the two germline ends. CDR1 and CDR2 (germline): SGHVS, FQNEAQ. All the donors were Caucasian adults who lived in Nashville, Tennessee. Investigators divided CD4+ cells into CD45RA+ naive and CD45RA-negative memory subsets. Findings of the study overall: Sample collection involved blood only; tissue repertoires are likely different.

The repertoire was sequenced with immunoSEQ multiplex PCR; TCRdb's copy has only in-frame clones and lacks some. The sample holds more than 2,000,000 clones; over 85% are singletons and the top ten take under 0.45%. The rearrangement uses TRBV7-8 and TRBJ2-2; perhaps TRBD1 as D (5 bases). This TCR was recovered from a man aged 18-30 years in good health. Some clones in this sample may be carry-over from other donors' samples. The material sequenced was naive CD4+ T cells from PBMCs. Subset of the sample: CD45RA+ positively selected. The CDR3: CASSSIREYTGELFF. The CDR3 coding sequence is TGTGCCAGCAGCTCAATCAGGGAATACACCGGGGAGCTGTTTTTT.